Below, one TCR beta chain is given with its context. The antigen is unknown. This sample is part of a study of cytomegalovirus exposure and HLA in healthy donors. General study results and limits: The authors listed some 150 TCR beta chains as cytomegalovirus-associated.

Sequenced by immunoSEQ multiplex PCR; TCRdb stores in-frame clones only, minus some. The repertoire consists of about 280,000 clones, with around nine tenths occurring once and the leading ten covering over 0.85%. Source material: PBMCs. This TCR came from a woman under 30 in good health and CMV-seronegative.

The CDR3 sequence is CATSSPRLVNTEAFF. The CDR3 nucleotides read TGTGCCACCAGCAGTCCTAGGTTGGTGAACACTGAAGCTTTCTTT. The chain couples TRBV15 to TRBJ1-1; D gene uncertain. V was cut by 3 bases and J by 0 bases, with 11 bases left in between. Germline V lookup: CDR1 LNHNV, CDR2 YYDKDF (reference sequence). There are 15 residues in the CDR3.